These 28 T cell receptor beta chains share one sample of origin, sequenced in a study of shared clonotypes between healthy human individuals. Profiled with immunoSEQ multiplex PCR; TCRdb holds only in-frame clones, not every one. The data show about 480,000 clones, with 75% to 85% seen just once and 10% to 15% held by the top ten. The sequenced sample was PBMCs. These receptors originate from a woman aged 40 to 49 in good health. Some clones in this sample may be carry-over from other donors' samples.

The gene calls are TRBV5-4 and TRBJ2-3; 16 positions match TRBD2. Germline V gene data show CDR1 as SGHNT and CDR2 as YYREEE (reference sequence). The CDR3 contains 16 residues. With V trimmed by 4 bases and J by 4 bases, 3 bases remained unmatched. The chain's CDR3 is CASSPGLAGGADTQYF. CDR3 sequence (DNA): TGTGCCAGCAGCCCGGGACTAGCGGGAGGGGCAGATACGCAGTATTTT.

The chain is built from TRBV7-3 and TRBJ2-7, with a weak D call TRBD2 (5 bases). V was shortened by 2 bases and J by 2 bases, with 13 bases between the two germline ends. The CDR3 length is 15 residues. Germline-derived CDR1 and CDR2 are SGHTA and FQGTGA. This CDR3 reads CASSLGLASTYEQYF. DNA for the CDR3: TGTGCCAGCAGCTTAGGTTTGGCTAGCACCTACGAGCAGTACTTC.

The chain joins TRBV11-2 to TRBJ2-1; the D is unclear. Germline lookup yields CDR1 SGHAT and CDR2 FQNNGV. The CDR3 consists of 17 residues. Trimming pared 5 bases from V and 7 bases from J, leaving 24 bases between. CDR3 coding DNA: TGTGCCAGCAGCCCCGAGGTCGTAGCAGCAGTGAGGAATGAGCAGTTCTTC. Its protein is CASSPEVVAAVRNEQFF.

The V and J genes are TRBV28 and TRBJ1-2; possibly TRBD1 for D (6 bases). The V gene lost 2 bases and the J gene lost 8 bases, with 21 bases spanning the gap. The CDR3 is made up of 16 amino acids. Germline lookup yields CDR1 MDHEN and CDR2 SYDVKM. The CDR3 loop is CASSLRGLGRGVGYTF. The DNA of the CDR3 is TGTGCCAGCAGTTTAAGGGGTTTGGGCAGGGGAGTGGGCTACACCTTC.

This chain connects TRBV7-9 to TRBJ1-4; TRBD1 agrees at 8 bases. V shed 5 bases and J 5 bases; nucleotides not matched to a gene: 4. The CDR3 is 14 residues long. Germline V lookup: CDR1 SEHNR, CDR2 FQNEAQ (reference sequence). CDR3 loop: CASSPQGVNEKLFF. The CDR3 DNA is TGTGCCAGCAGCCCACAGGGGGTAAATGAAAAACTGTTTTTT.

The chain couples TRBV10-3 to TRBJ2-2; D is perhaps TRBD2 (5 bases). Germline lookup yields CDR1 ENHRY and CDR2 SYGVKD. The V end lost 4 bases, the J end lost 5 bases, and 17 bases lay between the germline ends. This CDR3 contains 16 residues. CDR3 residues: CAISGRRTGLTGELFF. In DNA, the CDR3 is TGTGCCATCAGTGGAAGGAGAACGGGATTGACCGGGGAGCTGTTTTTT.

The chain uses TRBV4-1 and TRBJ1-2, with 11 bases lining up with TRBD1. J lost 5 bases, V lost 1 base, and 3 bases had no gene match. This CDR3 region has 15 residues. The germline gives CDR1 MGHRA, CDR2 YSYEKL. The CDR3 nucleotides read TGCGCCAGCAGCCAAGGTCGGGACAGGGGGTATGGCTACACCTTC. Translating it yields CASSQGRDRGYGYTF.

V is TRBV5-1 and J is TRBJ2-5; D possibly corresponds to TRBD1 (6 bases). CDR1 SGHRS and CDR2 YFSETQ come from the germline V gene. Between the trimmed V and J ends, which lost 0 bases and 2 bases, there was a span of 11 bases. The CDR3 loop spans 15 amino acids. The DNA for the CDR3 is TGCGCCAGCAGCTTGGTTCCAGGGGTACAAGAGACCCAGTACTTC. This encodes CASSLVPGVQETQYF.

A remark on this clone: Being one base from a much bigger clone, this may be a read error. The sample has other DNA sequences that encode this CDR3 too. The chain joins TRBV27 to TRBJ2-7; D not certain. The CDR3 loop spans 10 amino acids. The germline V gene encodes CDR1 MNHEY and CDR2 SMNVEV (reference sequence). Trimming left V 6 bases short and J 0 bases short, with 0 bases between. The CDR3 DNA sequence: TGTGCCAGCAGCTCCTACGAGCAGTACTTC. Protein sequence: CASSSYEQYF.

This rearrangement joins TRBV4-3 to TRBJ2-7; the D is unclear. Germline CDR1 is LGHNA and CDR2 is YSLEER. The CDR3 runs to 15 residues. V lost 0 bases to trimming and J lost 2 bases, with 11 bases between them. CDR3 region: CASSQDASDTYEQYF. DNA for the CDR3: TGCGCCAGCAGCCAAGATGCGTCTGATACCTACGAGCAGTACTTC.

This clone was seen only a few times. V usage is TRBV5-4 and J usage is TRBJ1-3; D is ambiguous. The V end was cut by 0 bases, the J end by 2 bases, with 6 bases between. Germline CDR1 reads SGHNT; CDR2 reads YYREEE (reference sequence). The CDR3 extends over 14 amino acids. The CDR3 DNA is TGTGCCAGCAGCTTGGAATTGACTGGAAACACCATATATTTT. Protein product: CASSLELTGNTIYF.

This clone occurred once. The CDR3: CASSFGNTEAFF. CDR3 DNA: TGTGCCAGCAGTTTCGGGAACACTGAAGCTTTCTTT. The J gene is TRBJ1-1, the V gene TRBV28; unclear D gene. Trimming shortened V by 3 bases and J by 1 base, and 3 bases separated the two germline ends. Per germline, CDR1 MDHEN and CDR2 SYDVKM. CDR3 length equals 12 residues.

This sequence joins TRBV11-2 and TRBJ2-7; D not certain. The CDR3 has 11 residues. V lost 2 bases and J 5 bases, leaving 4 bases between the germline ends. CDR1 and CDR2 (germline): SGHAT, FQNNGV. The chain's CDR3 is CASSLIDEQYF. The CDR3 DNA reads TGTGCCAGCAGCTTAATCGACGAGCAGTACTTC.

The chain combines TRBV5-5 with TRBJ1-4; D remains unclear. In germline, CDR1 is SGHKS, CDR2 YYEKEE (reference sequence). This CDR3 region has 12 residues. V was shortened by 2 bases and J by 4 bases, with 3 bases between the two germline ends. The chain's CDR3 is CASSFLNEKLFF. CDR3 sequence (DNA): TGTGCCAGCAGCTTCCTTAATGAAAAACTGTTTTTT.

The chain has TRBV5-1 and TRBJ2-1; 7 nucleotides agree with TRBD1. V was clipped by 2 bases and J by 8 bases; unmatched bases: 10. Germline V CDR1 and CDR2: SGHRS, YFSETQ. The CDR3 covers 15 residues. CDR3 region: CASSFDRAAPHEQFF. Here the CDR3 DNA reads TGCGCCAGCAGCTTCGACAGGGCTGCGCCCCATGAGCAGTTCTTC.

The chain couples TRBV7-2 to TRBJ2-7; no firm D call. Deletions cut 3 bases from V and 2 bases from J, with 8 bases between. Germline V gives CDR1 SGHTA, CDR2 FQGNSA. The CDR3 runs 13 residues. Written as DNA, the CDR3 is TGTGCCAGCAGCTTTCCCCTCGCCTACGAGCAGTACTTC. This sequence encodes CASSFPLAYEQYF. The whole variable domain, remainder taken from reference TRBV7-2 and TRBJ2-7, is GAGVSQSPSNKVTEKGKDVELRCDPISGHTALYWYRQSLGQGLEFLIYFQGNSAPDKSGLPSDRFSAERTGGSVSTLTIQRTQQEDSAVYLCASSFPLAYEQYFGPGTRLTVT.

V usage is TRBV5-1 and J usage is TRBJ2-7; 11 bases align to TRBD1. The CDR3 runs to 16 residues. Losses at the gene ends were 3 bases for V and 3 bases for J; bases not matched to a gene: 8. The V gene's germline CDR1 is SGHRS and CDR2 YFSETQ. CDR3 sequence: CASSWGTGTGGYEQYF. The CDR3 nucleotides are TGCGCCAGCAGCTGGGGCACCGGGACAGGGGGCTACGAGCAGTACTTC. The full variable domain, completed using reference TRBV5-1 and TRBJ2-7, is KAGVTQTPRYLIKTRGQQVTLSCSPISGHRSVSWYQQTPGQGLQFLFEYFSETQRNKGNFPGRFSGRQFSNSRSEMNVSTLELGDSALYLCASSWGTGTGGYEQYFGPGTRLTVT.

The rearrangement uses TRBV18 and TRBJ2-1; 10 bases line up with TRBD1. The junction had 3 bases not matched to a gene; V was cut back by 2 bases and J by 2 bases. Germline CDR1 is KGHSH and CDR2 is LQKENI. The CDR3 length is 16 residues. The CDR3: CASSPNDRGPYNEQFF. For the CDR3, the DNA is TGTGCCAGCTCACCAAACGACAGGGGGCCCTACAATGAGCAGTTCTTC. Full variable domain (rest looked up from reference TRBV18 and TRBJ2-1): NAGVMQNPRHLVRRRGQEARLRCSPMKGHSHVYWYRQLPEEGLKFMVYLQKENIIDESGMPKERFSAEFPKEGPSILRIQQVVRGDSAAYFCASSPNDRGPYNEQFFGPGTRLTVL.

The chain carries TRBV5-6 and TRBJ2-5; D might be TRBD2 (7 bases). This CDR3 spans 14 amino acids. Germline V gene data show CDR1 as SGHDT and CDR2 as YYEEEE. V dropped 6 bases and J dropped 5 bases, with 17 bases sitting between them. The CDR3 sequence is CASNSMGGAETQYF. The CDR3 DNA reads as TGTGCCAGCAACTCCATGGGGGGGGCTGAGACCCAGTACTTC. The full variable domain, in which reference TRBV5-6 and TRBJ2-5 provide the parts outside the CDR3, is DAGVTQSPTHLIKTRGQQVTLRCSPKSGHDTVSWYQQALGQGPQFIFQYYEEEERQRGNFPDRFSGHQFPNYSSELNVNALLLGDSALYLCASNSMGGAETQYFGPGTRLLVL.

In DNA form, the CDR3 reads TGCGCCAGCAGCCAAGCGGCGGGAAGCTCCGGAAACACCATATATTTT. Translation: CASSQAAGSSGNTIYF. The V call is TRBV4-3, the J call TRBJ1-3; D is unclear. The CDR3 has 16 amino acids. Trimming pared 1 base from V and 4 bases from J, leaving 14 bases between. Germline CDR1 and CDR2: LGHNA and YSLEER.

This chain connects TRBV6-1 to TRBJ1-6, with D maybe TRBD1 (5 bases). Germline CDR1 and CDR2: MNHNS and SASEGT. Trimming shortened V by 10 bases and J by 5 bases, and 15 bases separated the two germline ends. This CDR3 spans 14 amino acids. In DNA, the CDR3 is TGTGCCACGGGGGGAGACGGCGATAATTCACCCCTCCACTTT. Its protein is CATGGDGDNSPLHF.

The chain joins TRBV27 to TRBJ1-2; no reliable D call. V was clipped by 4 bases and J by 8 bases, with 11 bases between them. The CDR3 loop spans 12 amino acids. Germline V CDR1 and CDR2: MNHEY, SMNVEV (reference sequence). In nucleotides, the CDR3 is TGTGCCAGCAGTTCACCCGGAGCGGGCTACACCTTC. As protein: CASSSPGAGYTF.

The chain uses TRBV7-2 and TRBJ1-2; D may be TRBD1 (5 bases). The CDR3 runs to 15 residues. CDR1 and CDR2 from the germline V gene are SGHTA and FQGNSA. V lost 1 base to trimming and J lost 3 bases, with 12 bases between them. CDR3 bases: TGTGCCAGCAGCTTAGAGCCAGGGTTGGACTATGGCTACACCTTC. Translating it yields CASSLEPGLDYGYTF.

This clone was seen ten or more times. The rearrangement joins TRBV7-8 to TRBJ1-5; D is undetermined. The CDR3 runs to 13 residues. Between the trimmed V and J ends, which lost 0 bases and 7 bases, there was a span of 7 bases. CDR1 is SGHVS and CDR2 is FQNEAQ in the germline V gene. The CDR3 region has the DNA TGTGCCAGCAGCTTAGCGTCGGGGCAGCCCCAGCATTTT. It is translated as CASSLASGQPQHF.

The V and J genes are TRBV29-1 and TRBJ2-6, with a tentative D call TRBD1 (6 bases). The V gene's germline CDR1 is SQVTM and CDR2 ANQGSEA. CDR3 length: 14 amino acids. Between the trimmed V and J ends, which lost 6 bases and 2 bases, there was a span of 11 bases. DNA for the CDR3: TGCAGCGTGGCCCACAGGGCTGGGGCCAACGTCCTGACTTTC. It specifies CSVAHRAGANVLTF.

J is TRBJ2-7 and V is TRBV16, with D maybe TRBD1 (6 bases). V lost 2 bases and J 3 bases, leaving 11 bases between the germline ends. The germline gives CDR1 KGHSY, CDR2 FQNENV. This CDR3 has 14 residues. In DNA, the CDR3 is TGTGCCAGCAGCCAAAGGGACAAAAACTACGAGCAGTACTTC. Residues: CASSQRDKNYEQYF.

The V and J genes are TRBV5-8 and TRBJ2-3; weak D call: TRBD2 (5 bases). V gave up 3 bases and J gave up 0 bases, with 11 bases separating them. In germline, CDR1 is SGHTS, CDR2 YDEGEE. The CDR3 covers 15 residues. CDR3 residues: CASSSSGSSTDTQYF. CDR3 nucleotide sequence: TGTGCCAGCAGCTCGTCGGGAAGTAGCACAGATACGCAGTATTTT.

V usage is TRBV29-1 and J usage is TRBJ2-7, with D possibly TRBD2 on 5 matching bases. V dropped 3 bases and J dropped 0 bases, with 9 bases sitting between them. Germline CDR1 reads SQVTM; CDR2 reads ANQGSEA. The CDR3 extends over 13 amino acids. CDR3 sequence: CSVDTGNSYEQYF. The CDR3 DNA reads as TGCAGCGTTGACACGGGAAACTCCTACGAGCAGTACTTC.